This record concerns one T cell receptor (beta chain) sequence. Antigen: not known. The CDR3 runs 17 residues. The data derive from a study of cytomegalovirus exposure and HLA in healthy donors. Study overall: Unique TCR beta sequences numbering about 100 million came from some 200 million T cells in an earlier analysis. Findings of the study overall: Beyond CMV serostatus, there was no information to go on about immune exposure. According to a later analysis, most TCR beta chains associated with CMV appeared HLA-restricted.

60 Vbeta and 13 Jbeta primers were used in PCR. The repertoire was sequenced with immunoSEQ multiplex PCR; TCRdb's copy has only in-frame clones and lacks some. The table records around 33,000 clones, around 69% of them present only once. The receptor comes from a woman under 40 in good health and CMV-seropositive. This chain uses TRBV1 with TRBJ2-2; the D call TRBD2 from the table was never checked on the DNA. TRBV1 constitutes a pseudogene. The material sequenced was PBMCs. The CDR3 here is CTSSRSRGGAGTGELFF. CDR3 DNA sequence: TGCACCAGCAGCCGTTCTAGGGGGGGGGCGGGTACCGGGGAGCTGTTTTTT.